The clone carrying this T cell receptor (beta chain) appeared a few times. This record comes from a study of control samples from healthy donors and cancer patients. The table came from immunoSEQ multiplex PCR; TCRdb's copy has only in-frame clones and leaves some out. The data hold 150,000 to 200,000 clones, with 80% to 90% observed a single time. This CDR3 is 14 amino acids long. In germline, CDR1 is SGHAT, CDR2 FQNNGV. Trimming stripped 0 bases from V and 7 bases from J, with 12 bases between. The source is a man aged 25 to 45 in good health. The chain links TRBV11-2 to TRBJ2-5; possible D gene TRBD2, 7 bases. Sequenced sample: blood. In DNA, the CDR3 is TGTGCCAGCAGCTTAGAACAGGGAGGGGCGACCCAGTACTTC. It translates to CASSLEQGGATQYF. The variable domain in full, with the rest retrieved from reference TRBV11-2 and TRBJ2-5, is EAGVAQSPRYKIIEKRQSVAFWCNPISGHATLYWYQQILGQGPKLLIQFQNNGVVDDSQLPKDRFSAERLKGVDSTLKIQPAKLEDSAVYLCASSLEQGGATQYFGPGTRLLVL.